One and the same sample provided the 32 T cell receptor beta chains below, sequenced in a study of T cells in Graves' hyperthyroidism and ophthalmopathy. The CDR3 regions of TCR beta were amplified from RNA transcripts. During a first-round RT-PCR of the TCR CDR3, the HTBI primer set was used. MiXCR, applied by TCRdb to the multiplex PCR reads, yields one record per CDR3 protein. The sample carries 93,000 or so distinct CDR3 sequences, 47% recorded once. What was sequenced was blood. These receptors originate from a man aged 35 to 55 with Graves' hyperthyroidism.

This clonotype was picked up many times. This chain links TRBV7-2 with TRBJ2-5; D is perhaps TRBD2 (6 bases). The length of the CDR3 is 14 residues. Trimming removed 3 bases at V and 2 bases at J, with 10 bases between. CDR1 SGHTA and CDR2 FQGNSA come from the germline V gene. The CDR3 loop reads CASSFPGGQETQYF. In nucleotides, the CDR3 is TGTGCCAGCAGCTTCCCCGGGGGACAAGAGACCCAGTACTTC.

This clonotype was recorded at least ten times. This chain links TRBV11-3 with TRBJ2-3, with D perhaps TRBD2 (5 bases). Germline-derived CDR1 and CDR2 are SGHNT and YENEEA. V lost 1 base to trimming and J lost 1 base, with 6 bases between them. The CDR3 extends over 14 amino acids. CDR3 sequence (DNA): TGTGCCAGCAGCTTAGGGCGGGGCACAGATACGCAGTATTTT. It encodes CASSLGRGTDTQYF. The full variable domain, completed using reference TRBV11-3 and TRBJ2-3, is EAGVVQSPRYKIIEKKQPVAFWCNPISGHNTLYWYLQNLGQGPELLIRYENEEAVDDSQLPKDRFSAERLKGVDSTLKIQPAELGDSAVYLCASSLGRGTDTQYFGPGTRLTVL.

A note on this clonotype: A much larger clone is a single base away; this may be a read error. The chain couples TRBV15 to TRBJ1-1; D gene unclear. The germline V gene encodes CDR1 LNHNV and CDR2 YYDKDF (reference sequence). The V gene lost 0 bases and the J gene lost 1 base, with 3 bases spanning the gap. CDR3 length: 13 amino acids. The CDR3 region is CATSRDRNTEAFF. The DNA for the CDR3 is TGTGCCACCAGCAGAGATCGGAACACTGAAGCTTTCTTT.

The chain combines TRBV7-9 with TRBJ1-6; D unresolved. The CDR3 totals 13 residues. In germline, CDR1 is SEHNR, CDR2 FQNEAQ (reference sequence). V was cut by 2 bases and J by 10 bases, with 9 bases left in between. Here the CDR3 DNA reads TGTGCCAGCAGCTTACTAAGTAACTCACCCCTCCACTTT. Translation: CASSLLSNSPLHF.

At least ten counts were recorded for this clonotype. J is TRBJ1-1 and V is TRBV5-8; D remains ambiguous. Trimming removed 8 bases at V and 0 bases at J, with 14 bases between. CDR3 length: 14 amino acids. Per the germline V gene, CDR1 is SGHTS and CDR2 is YDEGEE. The CDR3 nucleotides read TGTGCCAGTAGTAGTAGAGCTATGAACACTGAAGCTTTCTTT. It yields the protein CASSSRAMNTEAFF.

In its sample, this clonotype was seen a few times. The J gene is TRBJ2-5, the V gene TRBV3-1; 9 bases match TRBD1. In germline, CDR1 is LGHDT, CDR2 YNNKEL (reference sequence). The CDR3 spans 14 residues. The V gene end was trimmed by 4 bases and the J gene end by 4 bases; junction bases not matched to a gene: 4. Here the CDR3 reads CASSRLGQGETQYF. CDR3 sequence (DNA): TGTGCCAGCAGCCGATTGGGACAGGGAGAGACCCAGTACTTC.

Ten or more counts support this clonotype. The chain uses TRBV12-5 and TRBJ2-7; 10 bases align to TRBD2. V lost 6 bases to trimming and J lost 2 bases; unmatched junction nucleotides: 7. The germline V gene has CDR1 LGHNT and CDR2 FRNRAP. The CDR3 runs 15 residues. The DNA of the CDR3 is TGTGCTAGTGGGCGTGGGACTAGCGACCCCTACGAGCAGTACTTC. Translating gives CASGRGTSDPYEQYF. Together with reference TRBV12-5 and TRBJ2-7, the CDR3 gives the full variable domain: DARVTQTPRHKVTEMGQEVTMRCQPILGHNTVFWYRQTMMQGLELLAYFRNRAPLDDSGMPKDRFSAEMPDATLATLKIQPSEPRDSAVYFCASGRGTSDPYEQYFGPGTRLTVT.

This clonotype was picked up many times. The chain couples TRBV20-1 to TRBJ2-7, with TRBD1 matching over 8 bases. Unmatched junction bases numbered 6, after V lost 8 bases and J lost 3 bases. There are 12 residues in the CDR3. Germline lookup yields CDR1 DFQATT and CDR2 SNEGSKA (reference sequence). DNA for the CDR3: TGCAGTTCCCGGACAGGGAACTACGAGCAGTACTTC. Translated: CSSRTGNYEQYF.

The genes are TRBV2 and TRBJ1-3; a weak D match, TRBD1 (5 bases). The V gene lost 9 bases and the J gene lost 4 bases, with 13 bases spanning the gap. In germline, CDR1 is SNHLY, CDR2 FYNNEI. The CDR3 has 13 amino acids. The DNA of the CDR3 is TGTGCCAGTGGCGGGGACGGCGGAAACACCATATATTTT. Translated, it gives CASGGDGGNTIYF.

This clonotype showed up just a few times. The chain has TRBV20-1 and TRBJ2-7; the match to TRBD2 covers 8 bases. Germline V gives CDR1 DFQATT, CDR2 SNEGSKA (reference sequence). CDR3 length equals 14 residues. With V trimmed by 3 bases and J by 3 bases, 7 bases remained unmatched. This CDR3 reads CSARGVSGVYEQYF. CDR3 nucleotide sequence: TGCAGTGCTAGGGGGGTTAGCGGGGTCTACGAGCAGTACTTC.

The chain carries TRBV7-2 and TRBJ2-1; TRBD1 might be the D (5 bases). This CDR3 has 13 amino acids. Trimming left V 5 bases short and J 9 bases short, with 14 bases between. CDR1 is SGHTA, CDR2 FQGNSA, per germline. CDR3 sequence: CASSLPTVIEQFF. The CDR3 nucleotides read TGTGCCAGCAGCCTACCGACAGTGATTGAGCAGTTCTTC.

This clonotype occurred many times. The J gene is TRBJ2-1, the V gene TRBV2; 7 positions match TRBD2. CDR3 length: 13 residues. CDR1 and CDR2 (germline): SNHLY, FYNNEI. V dropped 6 bases and J dropped 5; count of bases not matched to a gene: 4. CDR3 in DNA: TGTGCCAGCAGCCCTCTAGCGGACAATGAGCAGTTCTTC. It yields the protein CASSPLADNEQFF.

V gene TRBV7-2 combines with J gene TRBJ2-2, with TRBD2 matching 7 bases. This CDR3 comprises 17 residues. Germline CDR1 is SGHTA and CDR2 is FQGNSA. With V trimmed by 1 base and J by 2 bases, 7 bases remained unmatched. CDR3 sequence: CASSLDLGRGNTGELFF. CDR3 nucleotides: TGTGCCAGCAGCTTAGATTTGGGGAGGGGCAACACCGGGGAGCTGTTTTTT.

The rearrangement joins TRBV7-2 to TRBJ1-2; a weak D match, TRBD1 (5 bases). The CDR3 has 14 residues. Germline V lookup: CDR1 SGHTA, CDR2 FQGNSA. V was pared by 5 bases and J by 3 bases, with 13 bases between. CDR3: CASSVGTSYYGYTF. CDR3 coding DNA: TGTGCCAGCAGCGTGGGGACGTCCTACTATGGCTACACCTTC.

For this clonotype: Given the absence of the conserved phenylalanine or tryptophan at the CDR3 end, a read error is likely. DNA of the CDR3: TGTGCCAGCAGCCCAACCTCAAGCAATCAGCCCCAGCATTCT. This translates into CASSPTSSNQPQHS. The genes are TRBV3-1 and TRBJ1-5, with D hard to call. Germline CDR1 and CDR2: LGHDT and YNNKEL (reference sequence). This CDR3 comprises 14 residues. V shed 4 bases and J shed 1 base, with 8 bases lying between them.

This clonotype was seen at least ten times. V gene TRBV7-3 combines with J gene TRBJ2-7; D unresolved. Trimming took 5 bases from V and 0 from J, leaving 2 bases between them. The CDR3 is made up of 11 amino acids. Germline-derived CDR1 and CDR2 are SGHTA and FQGTGA. CDR3 DNA sequence: TGTGCCAGCAGCATCTCCTACGAGCAGTACTTC. Translation: CASSISYEQYF.

The chain employs TRBV2 and TRBJ1-5, with D maybe TRBD1 (6 bases). V was pared by 2 bases and J by 7 bases, with 12 bases between. Looked up from germline, CDR1 is SNHLY and CDR2 is FYNNEI. This CDR3 region has 14 residues. The CDR3 nucleotides are TGTGCCAGCAGTGAATACAGGGTGGAACAGCCCCAGCATTTT. It translates to CASSEYRVEQPQHF.

This clonotype has a count of ten or more. This sequence joins TRBV6-5 and TRBJ1-1, with D perhaps TRBD1 (5 bases). Trimming removed 2 bases at V and 2 bases at J, with 12 bases between. Germline assignment: CDR1 MNHEY and CDR2 SVGAGI. The CDR3 loop spans 15 amino acids. The CDR3 loop reads CASSYRDGGNTEAFF. CDR3 DNA sequence: TGTGCCAGCAGTTACCGGGACGGGGGTAACACTGAAGCTTTCTTT.

This clonotype was recorded a few times. The rearrangement links TRBV12-5 to TRBJ1-3; D gene unclear. The V end was cut by 6 bases, the J end by 0 bases, with 12 bases between. Germline CDR1 LGHNT, CDR2 FRNRAP. The CDR3 contains 15 residues. The CDR3 loop is CASGSTRSSGNTIYF. CDR3 DNA: TGTGCTAGTGGATCGACACGAAGCTCTGGAAACACCATATATTTT. Combining the CDR3 with reference TRBV12-5 and TRBJ1-3 gives the whole variable domain DARVTQTPRHKVTEMGQEVTMRCQPILGHNTVFWYRQTMMQGLELLAYFRNRAPLDDSGMPKDRFSAEMPDATLATLKIQPSEPRDSAVYFCASGSTRSSGNTIYFGEGSWLTVV.

This clonotype was counted ten times or more. The gene calls are TRBV9 and TRBJ1-3; no reliable D call. Germline values: CDR1 SGDLS, CDR2 YYNGEE. This CDR3 contains 12 residues. The V and J ends lost 5 bases and 4 bases respectively, with 7 bases between them. CDR3 amino acids: CASSNEGNTIYF. The CDR3 nucleotides read TGTGCCAGCAGTAACGAGGGAAACACCATATATTTT.

Turning to this clonotype: Possible read error: a much larger clone is one base away. The rearrangement joins TRBV6-4 to TRBJ1-3; D is unresolved. This CDR3 is 16 amino acids long. Germline lookup yields CDR1 MRHNA and CDR2 SNTAGT. In nucleotides, the CDR3 is TGTGCCAGCAGTTACGAAAGGGCCAAGGAAGGAAACACCATAAATTTT. Its protein is CASSYERAKEGNTINF.

This clonotype was seen repeatedly, ten times or more. The chain employs TRBV28 and TRBJ2-7; D is unclear. V was clipped by 6 bases and J by 4 bases, with 13 bases between them. The CDR3 extends over 13 amino acids. Germline V gene sequence: CDR1 MDHEN, CDR2 SYDVKM. CDR3 sequence (DNA): TGTGCCAGCAGCCTAGGACGTTTGTACGAGCAGTACTTC. Amino acid sequence: CASSLGRLYEQYF.

About this clonotype: This may arise from a read error, as a much more abundant clone is one base away. The rearrangement uses TRBV13 and TRBJ2-7, with 13 bases matching TRBD2. Per the germline V gene, CDR1 is PRHDT and CDR2 is FYEKMQ (reference sequence). This CDR3 contains 18 residues. CDR3 nucleotide sequence: TGTGTCAGCAGCCCCGGACTAGCGGGAGCCCGGGGGACCTACGAGCAGTACTTC. Its translation is CVSSPGLAGARGTYEQYF. Full variable domain (outside the CDR3, taken from reference TRBV13 and TRBJ2-7): AAGVIQSPRHLIKEKRETATLKCYPIPRHDTVYWYQQGPGQDPQFLISFYEKMQSDKGSIPDRFSAQQFSDYHSELNMSSLELGDSALYFCVSSPGLAGARGTYEQYFGPGTRLTVT.

CDR3 DNA: TGTGCCAGTAGTGTTGGGGCGGCCGGCCCCTACGAGCAGTACTTC. As protein: CASSVGAAGPYEQYF. The chain joins TRBV19 to TRBJ2-7, with D perhaps TRBD1 (5 bases). V lost 5 bases and J lost 2, with 16 bases in between. The CDR3 sequence is 15 residues long. Germline CDR1 reads LNHDA; CDR2 reads SQIVND (reference sequence).

This clonotype was detected ten times or more. This chain uses TRBV19 with TRBJ2-1, with 11 bases aligning to TRBD2. The CDR3 length is 15 residues. Germline trimming cut 1 base from V and 4 bases from J; bases unmatched to any gene: 0. CDR1 and CDR2 (germline): LNHDA, SQIVND (reference sequence). CDR3 in amino acids: CASSIGLAGYNEQFF. The CDR3 region has the DNA TGTGCCAGTAGTATAGGACTAGCGGGATACAATGAGCAGTTCTTC.

The chain carries TRBV7-9 and TRBJ2-1; either TRBD1 or TRBD2 may supply D (5 bases each). CDR3 size: 15 residues. The germline CDR1 and CDR2 sequences are SEHNR and FQNEAQ (reference sequence). The V gene lost 6 bases and the J gene lost 10 bases, with 22 bases spanning the gap. CDR3 sequence (DNA): TGTGCCAGCAGGCCTGGGACCGCTTGGACCGGGGAGCAGTTCTTC. This translates into CASRPGTAWTGEQFF. Supplemented by reference TRBV7-9 and TRBJ2-1, the full variable domain reads DTGVSQNPRHKITKRGQNVTFRCDPISEHNRLYWYRQTLGQGPEFLTYFQNEAQLEKSRLLSDRFSAERPKGSFSTLEIQRTEQGDSAMYLCASRPGTAWTGEQFFGPGTRLTVL.

This clonotype occurred many times. One end of the junction varies from germline; a read error may be responsible. The chain carries TRBV20-1 and TRBJ1-2; D gene unclear. The CDR3 length is 8 residues. Germline V lookup: CDR1 DFQATT, CDR2 SNEGSKA (reference sequence). The CDR3 nucleotides read TGCAGTGCTAGAGGCTGGTCCTTC. Protein: CSARGWSF.

In regard to this clonotype: A much larger clone differs from this one at a single base, so this may be a read error. The chain recombines TRBV20-1 with TRBJ1-2; D is undetermined. This CDR3 has 11 amino acids. Germline V CDR1 and CDR2: DFQATT, SNEGSKA (reference sequence). CDR3 bases: TGCAGTGCTGGAGACCCGGGTGGCTACACCTTC. Translated, it gives CSAGDPGGYTF.

The chain uses TRBV20-1 and TRBJ2-7; D perhaps matches TRBD1 (6 bases). Germline-derived CDR1 and CDR2 are DFQATT and SNEGSKA (reference sequence). Trimming left V 3 bases short and J 2 bases short, with 11 bases between. The CDR3 spans 13 residues. The CDR3 protein is CSARGASPYEQYF. The DNA for the CDR3 is TGCAGTGCTAGGGGGGCCTCACCCTACGAGCAGTACTTC.

This clonotype has only one observation. The V call is TRBV10-3, the J call TRBJ2-3; 7 bases line up with TRBD2. Germline lookup yields CDR1 ENHRY and CDR2 SYGVKD. The V segment lost 4 bases and the J segment 11 bases; nucleotides outside the gene matches: 9. The CDR3 loop spans 13 amino acids. CDR3 coding DNA: TGTGCCATCAGTGGGGAGGGCCGAGATGAGCAGTATTTT. Encoded protein: CAISGEGRDEQYF.

The chain employs TRBV7-9 and TRBJ2-3; D tentatively fits TRBD1 or TRBD2 (5 bases each). Trimming took 6 bases from V and 3 from J, leaving 13 bases between them. In germline, CDR1 is SEHNR, CDR2 FQNEAQ (reference sequence). The CDR3 totals 14 residues. CDR3: CASSRGDGTDTQYF. The CDR3 nucleotides are TGTGCCAGCAGTCGTGGGGACGGAACAGATACGCAGTATTTT.

The table lists this clonotype with a few counts. V is TRBV2 and J is TRBJ2-3; a weak D match, TRBD2 (6 bases). V was clipped by 7 bases and J by 11 bases, with 16 bases between them. Germline CDR1 reads SNHLY; CDR2 reads FYNNEI. CDR3 length: 12 residues. Here the CDR3 DNA reads TGTGCCAGCAATCGGGGGAAGAATGAGCAGTATTTT. The encoded protein is CASNRGKNEQYF.